This passage covers 11 T cell receptor beta chains from one sample sequenced in a study of blood T cells in healthy people across ages. A second PCR of about 7 to 12 cycles used a sample-barcoded 5' primer and a J-beta primer mix. TCRdb used MiXCR to reprocess the 5' RACE reads, holding one entry per CDR3 protein. The sample has about 1.4 million distinct CDR3 sequences, almost 60% seen once. Sample: blood. The receptors come from a man aged 18-30 years in good health.

Points on this clonotype: A junction end diverges from the germline sequence, so it may reflect a read error. Here the CDR3 reads CASGLQASVYGYTF. The DNA of the CDR3 is TGTGCCAGCGGCTTACAGGCGTCAGTCTATGGCTACACCTTC. The J gene is TRBJ1-2, the V gene TRBV7-2, with D possibly matching TRBD1 (5 bases). The germline V gene has CDR1 SGHTA and CDR2 FQGNSA. This CDR3 comprises 14 residues.

There are many counts of this clonotype. This chain connects TRBV4-1 to TRBJ2-6; no clear D gene. Germline V gives CDR1 MGHRA, CDR2 YSYEKL. V dropped 1 base and J dropped 5 bases, with 9 bases sitting between them. The CDR3 is 15 amino acids. DNA for the CDR3: TGCGCCAGCAGCCAAGTTGTGTCTAGGGCCAACGTCCTGACTTTC. Encoded protein: CASSQVVSRANVLTF.

This clonotype occurred a few times. The gene calls are TRBV5-1 and TRBJ1-1; D perhaps matches TRBD1 (6 bases). Germline V gene data show CDR1 as SGHRS and CDR2 as YFSETQ. V lost 0 bases to trimming and J lost 5 bases, with 11 bases between them. CDR3 length equals 14 residues. CDR3 DNA sequence: TGCGCCAGCAGCTTGGACAGGGCGGGGACTGAAGCTTTCTTT. Its translation: CASSLDRAGTEAFF.

The chain has TRBV29-1 and TRBJ2-1, with a tentative D call TRBD2 (5 bases). CDR1 SQVTM and CDR2 ANQGSEA come from the germline V gene. CDR3 length: 13 residues. With 4 bases removed from V and 5 bases from J, the gap between germline ends came to 12 bases. The CDR3, as DNA: TGCAGCGTTGTGGTCGGGATCCACAATGAGCAGTTCTTC. It codes for CSVVVGIHNEQFF.

This clonotype occurred a few times. The chain is built from TRBV11-2 and TRBJ2-2; possibly TRBD2 for D (5 bases). V shed 5 bases and J shed 5 bases, with 18 bases lying between them. The CDR3 spans 16 residues. Germline V lookup: CDR1 SGHAT, CDR2 FQNNGV. CDR3 loop: CASSKADPKPTGELFF. The CDR3 DNA is TGTGCCAGCAGCAAAGCGGACCCCAAACCGACCGGGGAGCTGTTTTTT. Complete variable domain (other parts from reference TRBV11-2 and TRBJ2-2): EAGVAQSPRYKIIEKRQSVAFWCNPISGHATLYWYQQILGQGPKLLIQFQNNGVVDDSQLPKDRFSAERLKGVDSTLKIQPAKLEDSAVYLCASSKADPKPTGELFFGEGSRLTVL.

About this clonotype itself: One end of the junction is discordant with germline, which a read error may explain. The J gene is TRBJ1-2, the V gene TRBV4-1; possibly TRBD1 for D (6 bases). The CDR3 is 18 amino acids. Per the germline V gene, CDR1 is MGHRA and CDR2 is YSYEKL. The DNA for the CDR3 is TGCGTCAGCAGCCAAGATCTAGGTGGACAGCAGCCTAACTATGGCTACACCTTC. Its translation: CVSSQDLGGQQPNYGYTF.

This clonotype was seen only once. This chain links TRBV6-5 with TRBJ1-6; tentatively, D is TRBD1 (5 bases). CDR1 and CDR2 (germline): MNHEY, SVGAGI. There are 20 residues in the CDR3. Between the trimmed V and J ends, which lost 2 bases and 0 bases, there was a span of 20 bases. The CDR3 reads CASSYDSQAPVSSYNSPLHF. In nucleotides, the CDR3 is TGTGCCAGCAGTTACGACAGCCAAGCCCCCGTTAGCTCCTATAATTCACCCCTCCACTTT.

To note about this clonotype: One end of the junction does not line up with germline, which may come from a read error. Here the CDR3 reads CAISNLPGEAFF. In nucleotides, the CDR3 is TGTGCTATCAGTAACCTCCCAGGGGAAGCTTTCTTT. The chain is built from TRBV10-3 and TRBJ1-1; D possibly corresponds to TRBD1 (5 bases). CDR1 and CDR2 (germline): ENHRY, SYGVKD. The CDR3 is 12 residues long.

This clonotype was detected only a few times. The chain carries TRBV5-1 and TRBJ2-1, with 10 bases identical to TRBD1. V shed 0 bases, J shed 8 bases, and the junction held 14 bases outside the gene matches. The CDR3 length is 18 residues. Germline CDR1 SGHRS, CDR2 YFSETQ. The CDR3 DNA reads TGCGCCAGCAGCTTGGCCATAGATAGGGGACAGGGGTCATATGAGCAGTTCTTC. Translating it yields CASSLAIDRGQGSYEQFF. Looking up the rest from reference TRBV5-1 and TRBJ2-1 gives the full variable domain: KAGVTQTPRYLIKTRGQQVTLSCSPISGHRSVSWYQQTPGQGLQFLFEYFSETQRNKGNFPGRFSGRQFSNSRSEMNVSTLELGDSALYLCASSLAIDRGQGSYEQFFGPGTRLTVL.

This clonotype has just a few counts. The chain recombines TRBV12-3 or TRBV12-4 with TRBJ1-1, with D possibly matching TRBD1 (5 bases). This CDR3 has 15 amino acids. V lost 5 bases and J lost 1, with 14 bases in between. The CDR3 DNA sequence: TGTGCCAGCAGTACCCCGGGACTCCAGAACACTGAAGCTTTCTTT. Protein: CASSTPGLQNTEAFF.

This clonotype came up a few times. The rearrangement links TRBV12-3 or TRBV12-4 to TRBJ2-7; D ambiguous. The CDR3 totals 14 residues. V was cut by 0 bases and J by 2 bases, with 8 bases left in between. The CDR3 DNA reads TGTGCCAGCAGTTTAGCTCGGCCGGCCTACGAGCAGTACTTC. Encoded protein: CASSLARPAYEQYF.